This TCR beta chain was identified during a study of STAT5B mutations in CD4+ large granular lymphocyte leukemia (dated by TCRdb to between 2021 and 2024). Notes on the research overall: Among healthy controls, the CDR3 'QG' motif was associated with a particular HLA allele. The study compared the TCRbeta repertoires of patients with CD4+ T-cell large granular lymphocyte leukemia against the TCRbeta repertoires of healthy blood donors. Flow cytometry on FACSCanto II or FACSVerse showed that the purified fractions were more than 95% pure among lymphocytes. Overall study outcomes, separate from this receptor: The main leukemic clonotypes were found to be private to each patient, although around 24% of the main leukemic clonotypes were detected at low frequency in the non-leukemic repertoires of other patients. TRBV06-family usage was enriched among the top patient clones (8/27) compared with healthy controls (2/35). Data were not HLA-matched; higher clonality in CD4+ versus CD8+ T-LGLL could reflect the relatively small sample size. Compared with healthy CD4+ repertoires, CD4-sorted patient repertoires appeared more clonal, and this difference remained even after the putative leukemic clones were removed.

Buffy coats from 37 blood donors, supplied by the Finnish Red Cross blood service, were used as healthy controls. All TCR-sequenced material derived from peripheral blood: patient blood samples and healthy donor buffy coats. Peripheral blood mononuclear cells were isolated by Ficoll-Hypaque gradient centrifugation. Magnetic purification was used to isolate CD4+ cells from the buffy coats of the healthy controls. Genomic DNA was extracted using the Gentra Puregene Cell and Tissue kit, and a Qubit 2.0 fluorometer was used to quantify it. Spanning cysteine to phenylalanine, the CDR3 consists of 14 amino acids. The kept DNA is CDR3 alone, 42 bases in frame from the first base. Sequences MNHEY (CDR1) and SMNVEV (CDR2) are obtained from the germline V gene (reference sequence). V is pared back by 5 bases and J by 1 base, with 8 bases lying between the germline termini. This clone was seen a handful of times. Its binding antigen is unknown. No per-base quality is available; no much larger clone lies one base away.

The immunoSEQ assay at survey resolution was used to sequence TCRbeta rearrangements from genomic DNA. The study's own analysis went as follows. In the TCR sequencing data, the smallest productive clonotype frequency that could be detected was 2.59 x 10-5. Analyses included only productive TCRbeta rearrangements, meaning complete and in-frame sequences. Clonality for each sample was calculated as Simpson clonality in the immunoSEQ Analyzer version 3.0. Clones were binned by frequency as very rare, small, medium, large (1-20%) or hyperexpanded (>20%). Generation probabilities were estimated with OLGA 1.2.3, V-gene circos plots were made with VDJtools, specificities were looked up in VDJdb, and CDR3 motifs were identified with GLIPH. The immuneACCESS repertoire file appears here via TCRdb, limited to in-frame rearrangements. These files lack a portion of the clones; in checked studies, under half of the deficit traces to unresolved V genes, and the cause of the others is not known. V and J calls and clone size are those listed in that table; D and trimming were worked out from the DNA. The sample table shows more than 25,000 clones, and around 81% are seen once. The ten largest clones take up 0.3% to 0.35% of the sample.

The origin of this receptor is a human donor in good health. The sample comprised CD4+ T cells from blood buffy coats. The chain is encoded by TRBV27 joined to TRBJ2-2; the D segment could be TRBD1, given 6 matching bases. The DNA sequence follows: TGTGCCAGCAGTAGGACAGTGAACACCGGGGAGCTGTTTTTT. This yields the protein CASSRTVNTGELFF.